These 5 T cell receptor beta chains came from one sample sequenced in a study of T cell responses to AZD1222 COVID-19 vaccine. Measured with immunoSEQ multiplex PCR; TCRdb has only the in-frame clones, and not every one. Of 190,000 or so clones in the sample, 80% to 95% were seen once. The starting material was peripheral blood, obtained 28 days after the second AZD1222 dose. These receptors came from an adult who received the AZD1222 COVID-19 vaccine.

The gene calls are TRBV7-8 and TRBJ2-1; D not resolved. Germline V gives CDR1 SGHVS, CDR2 FQNEAQ. Trimming took off 7 bases at V and 0 bases at J, with 13 bases between the two ends. The CDR3 consists of 15 residues. The CDR3 DNA follows: TGTGCCAGCACCAAAAGATCGAGCTCCTACAATGAGCAGTTCTTC. The encoded protein is CASTKRSSSYNEQFF.

V usage is TRBV27 and J usage is TRBJ1-4, with D possibly matching TRBD1 (5 bases). CDR1 and CDR2 from the germline V gene are MNHEY and SMNVEV (reference sequence). Trimming stripped 1 base from V and 8 bases from J, with 11 bases between. The CDR3 runs to 14 residues. Here the CDR3 reads CASSLLGVGEKLFF. The DNA for the CDR3 is TGTGCCAGCAGTTTATTAGGGGTAGGGGAAAAACTGTTTTTT.

This clone was found a few times. The chain joins TRBV15 to TRBJ1-6, with TRBD1 identical over 7 bases. The CDR3 length is 18 residues. Trimming at V came to 3 bases and at J to 3 bases, leaving 11 bases not matched to a gene. The germline V gene has CDR1 LNHNV and CDR2 YYDKDF (reference sequence). CDR3 loop: CATSSLRKGALYNSPLHF. The CDR3 nucleotides read TGTGCCACCAGCAGCCTTCGGAAGGGGGCTCTCTATAATTCACCCCTCCACTTT.

The rearrangement joins TRBV7-9 to TRBJ2-1; D remains ambiguous. The length of the CDR3 is 17 residues. V was cut by 5 bases and J by 4 bases, with 21 bases left in between. Per germline, CDR1 SEHNR and CDR2 FQNEAQ (reference sequence). The DNA for the CDR3 is TGTGCCAGCAGCCCCGTGATTTGGCAGACGAATTACAATGAGCAGTTCTTC. Translating it yields CASSPVIWQTNYNEQFF.

The V and J genes are TRBV28 and TRBJ2-1, with TRBD2 matching 7 bases. This CDR3 comprises 13 residues. V shed 5 bases, J shed 8 bases, and the junction held 6 bases outside the gene matches. The germline V gene encodes CDR1 MDHEN and CDR2 SYDVKM. The CDR3: CASSSGKIDEQFF. In DNA, the CDR3 is TGTGCCAGCAGTAGCGGGAAGATTGATGAGCAGTTCTTC.